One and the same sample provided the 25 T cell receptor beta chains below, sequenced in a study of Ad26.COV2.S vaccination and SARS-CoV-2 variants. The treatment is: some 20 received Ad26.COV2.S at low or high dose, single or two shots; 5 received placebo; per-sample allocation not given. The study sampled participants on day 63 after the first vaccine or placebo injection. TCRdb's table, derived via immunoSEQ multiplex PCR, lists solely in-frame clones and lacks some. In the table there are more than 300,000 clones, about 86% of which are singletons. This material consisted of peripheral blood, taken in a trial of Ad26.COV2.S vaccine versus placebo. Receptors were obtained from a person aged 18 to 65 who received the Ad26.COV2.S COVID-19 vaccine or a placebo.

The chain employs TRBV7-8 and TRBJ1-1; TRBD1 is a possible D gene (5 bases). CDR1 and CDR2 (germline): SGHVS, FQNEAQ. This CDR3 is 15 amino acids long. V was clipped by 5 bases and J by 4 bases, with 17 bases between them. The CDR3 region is CASSQRGGRGTEAFF. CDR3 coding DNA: TGTGCCAGCAGCCAAAGGGGCGGACGAGGCACTGAAGCTTTCTTT.

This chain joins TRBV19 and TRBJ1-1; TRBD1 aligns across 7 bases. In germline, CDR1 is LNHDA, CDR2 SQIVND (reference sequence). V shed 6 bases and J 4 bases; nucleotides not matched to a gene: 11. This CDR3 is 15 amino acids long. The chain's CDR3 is CASSRNRAGGTEAFF. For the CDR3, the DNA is TGTGCCAGTAGCAGAAACCGGGCAGGGGGCACTGAAGCTTTCTTT.

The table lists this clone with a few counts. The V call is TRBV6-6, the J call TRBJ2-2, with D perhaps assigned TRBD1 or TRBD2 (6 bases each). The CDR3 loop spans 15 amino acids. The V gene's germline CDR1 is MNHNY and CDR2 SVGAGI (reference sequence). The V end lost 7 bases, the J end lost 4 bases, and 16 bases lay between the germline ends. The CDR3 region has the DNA TGTGCCAGCACCGACAGGTCGGGGGTCACCGGGGAGCTGTTTTTT. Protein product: CASTDRSGVTGELFF.

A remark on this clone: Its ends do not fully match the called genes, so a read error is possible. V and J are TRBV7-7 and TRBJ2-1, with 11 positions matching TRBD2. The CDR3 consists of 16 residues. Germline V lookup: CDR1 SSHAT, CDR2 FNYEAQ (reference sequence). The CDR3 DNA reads TGTGCTAGCAGCTCCACTAGCGGGAGCTCCTACAATGAGCAGTTCTTC. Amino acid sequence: CASSSTSGSSYNEQFF.

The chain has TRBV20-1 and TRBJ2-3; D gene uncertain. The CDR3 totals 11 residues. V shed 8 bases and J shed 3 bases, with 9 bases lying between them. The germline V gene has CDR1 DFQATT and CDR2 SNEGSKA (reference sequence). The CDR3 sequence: CSLVRTDTQYF. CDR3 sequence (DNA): TGCAGTTTAGTCCGGACAGATACGCAGTATTTT.

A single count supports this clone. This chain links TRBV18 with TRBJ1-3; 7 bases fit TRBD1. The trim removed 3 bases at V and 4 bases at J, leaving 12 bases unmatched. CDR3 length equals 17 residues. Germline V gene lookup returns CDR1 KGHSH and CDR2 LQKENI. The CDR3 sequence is CASSPITTGSGGNTIYF. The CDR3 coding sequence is TGTGCCAGCTCACCTATAACGACAGGGTCGGGAGGAAACACCATATATTTT.

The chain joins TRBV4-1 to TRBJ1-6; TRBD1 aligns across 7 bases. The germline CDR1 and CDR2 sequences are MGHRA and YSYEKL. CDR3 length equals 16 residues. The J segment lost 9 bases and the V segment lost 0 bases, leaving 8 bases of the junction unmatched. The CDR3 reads CASSQDRGAGGSPLHF. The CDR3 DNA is TGCGCCAGCAGCCAAGATCGGGGGGCAGGGGGTTCACCCCTCCACTTT.

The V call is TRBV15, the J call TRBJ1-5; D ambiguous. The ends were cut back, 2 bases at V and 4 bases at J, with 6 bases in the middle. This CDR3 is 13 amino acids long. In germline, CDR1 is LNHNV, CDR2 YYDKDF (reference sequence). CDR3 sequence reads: CATSRTFNQPQHF. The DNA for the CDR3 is TGTGCCACCAGCAGAACATTTAATCAGCCCCAGCATTTT.

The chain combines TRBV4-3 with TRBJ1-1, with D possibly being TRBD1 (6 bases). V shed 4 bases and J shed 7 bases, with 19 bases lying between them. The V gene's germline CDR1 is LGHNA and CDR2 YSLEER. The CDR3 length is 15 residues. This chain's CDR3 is CASSRNLGGEFEAFF. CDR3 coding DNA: TGCGCCAGCAGCCGGAACCTAGGGGGGGAGTTTGAAGCTTTCTTT.

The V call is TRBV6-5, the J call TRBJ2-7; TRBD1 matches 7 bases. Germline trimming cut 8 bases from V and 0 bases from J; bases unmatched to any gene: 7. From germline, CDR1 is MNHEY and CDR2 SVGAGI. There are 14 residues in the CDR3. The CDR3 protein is CASRAQGVSYEQYF. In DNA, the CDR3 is TGTGCCAGCCGCGCCCAGGGGGTCTCCTACGAGCAGTACTTC.

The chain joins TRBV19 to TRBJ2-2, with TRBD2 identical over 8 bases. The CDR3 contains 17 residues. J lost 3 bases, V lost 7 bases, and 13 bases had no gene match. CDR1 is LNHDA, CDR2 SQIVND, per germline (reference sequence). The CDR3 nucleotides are TGTGCCAGTACAAACCCCCAAGCGGGGGCCTACACCGGGGAGCTGTTTTTT. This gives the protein CASTNPQAGAYTGELFF.

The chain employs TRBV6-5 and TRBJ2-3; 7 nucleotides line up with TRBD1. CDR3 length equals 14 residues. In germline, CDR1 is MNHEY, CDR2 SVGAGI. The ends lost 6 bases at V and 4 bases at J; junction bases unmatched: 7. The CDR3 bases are TGTGCCAGCAGCCTGAACAGGGGCGCAGATACGCAGTATTTT. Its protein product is CASSLNRGADTQYF.

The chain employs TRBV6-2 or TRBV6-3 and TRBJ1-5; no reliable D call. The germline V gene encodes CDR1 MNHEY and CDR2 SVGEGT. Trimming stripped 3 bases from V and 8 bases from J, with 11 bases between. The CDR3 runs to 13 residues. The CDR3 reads CASSYVEREPQHF. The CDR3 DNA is TGTGCCAGCAGTTATGTGGAACGGGAGCCCCAGCATTTT.

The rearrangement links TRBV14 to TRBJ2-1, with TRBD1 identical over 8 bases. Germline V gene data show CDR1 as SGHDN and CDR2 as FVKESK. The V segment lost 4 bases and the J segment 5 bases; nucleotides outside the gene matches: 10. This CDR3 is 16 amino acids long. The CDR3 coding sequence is TGTGCCAGCAGCCCTCAGAAGGACAGGGACCACAATGAGCAGTTCTTC. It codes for CASSPQKDRDHNEQFF. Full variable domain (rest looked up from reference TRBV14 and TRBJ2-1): EAGVTQFPSHSVIEKGQTVTLRCDPISGHDNLYWYRRVMGKEIKFLLHFVKESKQDESGMPNNRFLAERTGGTYSTLKVQPAELEDSGVYFCASSPQKDRDHNEQFFGPGTRLTVL.

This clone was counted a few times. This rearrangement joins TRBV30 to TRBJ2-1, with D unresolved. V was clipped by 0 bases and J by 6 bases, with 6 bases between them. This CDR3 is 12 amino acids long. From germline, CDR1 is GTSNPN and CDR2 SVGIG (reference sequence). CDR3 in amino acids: CAWSVPTNEQFF. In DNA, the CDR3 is TGTGCCTGGAGTGTACCGACCAATGAGCAGTTCTTC.

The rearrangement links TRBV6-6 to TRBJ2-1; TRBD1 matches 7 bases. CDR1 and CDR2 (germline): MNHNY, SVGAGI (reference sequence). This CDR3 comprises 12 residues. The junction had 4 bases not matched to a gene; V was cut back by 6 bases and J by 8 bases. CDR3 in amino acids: CASRTGVDEQFF. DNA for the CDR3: TGTGCCAGCAGAACAGGGGTCGATGAGCAGTTCTTC.

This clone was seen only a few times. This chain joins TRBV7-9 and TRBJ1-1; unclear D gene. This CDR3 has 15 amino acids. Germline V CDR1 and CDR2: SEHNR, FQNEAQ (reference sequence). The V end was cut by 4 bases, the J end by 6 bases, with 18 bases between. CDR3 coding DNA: TGTGCCAGCAGCTCCAGTGGTTCTGGAATCGCTGAAGCTTTCTTT. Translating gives CASSSSGSGIAEAFF.

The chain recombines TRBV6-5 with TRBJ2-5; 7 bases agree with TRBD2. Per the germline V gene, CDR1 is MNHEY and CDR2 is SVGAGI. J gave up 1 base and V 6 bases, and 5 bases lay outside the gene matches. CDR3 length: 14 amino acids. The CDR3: CASRGDYLQETQYF. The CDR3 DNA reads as TGTGCCAGCAGAGGGGACTACCTCCAAGAGACCCAGTACTTC.

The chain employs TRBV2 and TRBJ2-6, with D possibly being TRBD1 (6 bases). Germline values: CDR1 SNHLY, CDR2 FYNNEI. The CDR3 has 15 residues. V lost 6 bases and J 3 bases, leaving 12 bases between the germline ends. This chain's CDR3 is CASREQGLGANVLTF. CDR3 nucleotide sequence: TGTGCCAGCAGAGAACAGGGTCTTGGGGCCAACGTCCTGACTTTC.

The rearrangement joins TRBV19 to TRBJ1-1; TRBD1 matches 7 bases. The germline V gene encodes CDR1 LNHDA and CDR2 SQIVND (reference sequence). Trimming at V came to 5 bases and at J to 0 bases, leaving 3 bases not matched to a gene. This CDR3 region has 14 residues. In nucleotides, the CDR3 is TGTGCCAGTAGTCCGAGGGGGCTGAACACTGAAGCTTTCTTT. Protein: CASSPRGLNTEAFF.

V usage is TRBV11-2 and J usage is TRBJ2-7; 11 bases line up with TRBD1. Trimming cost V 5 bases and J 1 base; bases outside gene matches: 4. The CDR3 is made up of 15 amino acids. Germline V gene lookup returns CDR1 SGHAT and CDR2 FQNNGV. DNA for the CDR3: TGTGCCAGCAGCACACGGGACAGGGGGTCCTACGAGCAGTACTTC. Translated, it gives CASSTRDRGSYEQYF.

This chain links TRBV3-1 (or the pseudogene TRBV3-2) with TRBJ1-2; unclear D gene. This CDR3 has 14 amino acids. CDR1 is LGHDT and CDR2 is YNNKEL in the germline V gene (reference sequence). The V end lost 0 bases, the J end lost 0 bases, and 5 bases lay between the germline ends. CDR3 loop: CASSQEAANYGYTF. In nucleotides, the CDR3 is TGTGCCAGCAGCCAAGAAGCAGCTAACTATGGCTACACCTTC.

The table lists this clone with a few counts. The CDR3 region is CASSSSVESYNEQFF. CDR3 in DNA: TGCGCCAGCAGCTCGTCGGTGGAATCCTACAATGAGCAGTTCTTC. The J gene is TRBJ2-1, the V gene TRBV5-1; D not resolved. CDR3 length: 15 amino acids. Looked up from germline, CDR1 is SGHRS and CDR2 is YFSETQ. Trimming took off 3 bases at V and 1 base at J, with 11 bases between the two ends.

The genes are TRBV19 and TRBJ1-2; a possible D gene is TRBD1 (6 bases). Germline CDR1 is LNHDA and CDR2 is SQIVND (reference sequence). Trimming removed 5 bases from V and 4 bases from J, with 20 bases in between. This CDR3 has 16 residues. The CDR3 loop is CASSFILLDSLYGYTF. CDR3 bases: TGTGCCAGTAGTTTTATCCTTCTGGACAGTCTCTATGGCTACACCTTC.

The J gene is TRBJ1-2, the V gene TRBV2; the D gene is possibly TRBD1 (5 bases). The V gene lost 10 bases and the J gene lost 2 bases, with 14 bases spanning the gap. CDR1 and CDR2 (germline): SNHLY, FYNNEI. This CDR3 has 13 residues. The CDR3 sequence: CAKRRDGNYGYTF. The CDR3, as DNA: TGTGCCAAACGACGGGACGGCAACTATGGCTACACCTTC.